This T cell receptor (beta chain) was sequenced during a study of shared clonotypes between healthy human individuals (dated by TCRdb to 2018 to 2021). Concerning the study at large: A few men and a couple of women, aged 18 to 49 years, made up the cohort. Per donor, three plates each were used for CD4 naive and CD4 memory, two for CD8 naive, and one for CD8 memory. The study deeply sequenced blood TCR repertoires of 5 or 6 healthy adults to estimate repertoire size and the extent of clonotype sharing between individuals. Different laboratories and diverse techniques were used to prepare libraries and sequence TCR repertoires, to increase sequencing depth and limit assay-specific biases. Leukapheresis yielded between about 0.94 and 8.9 billion PBMCs per donor. Broader findings and caveats from the paper: Based on pairwise subsampling, the degree of clonotype sharing among donors was expected to be affected by sequencing depth. Estimated clonotype richness was generally larger for naive than for memory subsets. Compared with non-shared clonotypes, the clonotypes found in all four sorted-subset donors had higher generation probabilities. The genetic and exposure-history diversity represented was limited by the small number of donors. Only blood was sampled, and tissue TCR repertoires likely differ from those in blood. When a few donors were compared, the shared fraction of clonotypes was approximately 5% for naive CD4, over 3% for naive CD8, roughly 2.5% for memory CD4, and less than 0.5% for memory CD8. Rarefaction of sorted-subset datasets indicated incomplete sequencing despite the large sequencing depth.

The cysteine opens and the phenylalanine closes a CDR3 of 16 amino acids. Only the CDR3 part of the read is kept: 48 bases, read in frame from the first base. From V the trimming removes 0 bases and from J it removes 7 bases, while the gene matches leave 6 bases of the junction unaccounted for. The germline V gene (reference sequence) gives CDR1 as LNHNV and CDR2 as YYDKDF. Using the deep immunoSEQ assay, TCR CDR3 regions were amplified from genomic DNA by multiplex PCR. Extracted genomic DNA from each cell subset was spread evenly across all wells of several immunoSEQ 96-well plates, with each plate serving as a replicate. Each replicate PCR for sorted subsets received about 210 ng genomic DNA, equal to 28,000 or so T cell genomes. Purified libraries were measured with a Qubit 3.0 fluorometer, size-checked on a Bioanalyzer 2100, and measured again with the KAPA Library Quantification kit. Every immunoSEQ 96-well plate was sequenced on a dedicated single-read 150-cycle Illumina NextSeq 550 flow cell. The source study handled its data this way. The immunoSEQ output contained only junctional sequences without quality scores, so filtering could not match that applied to full-length reads. To assign V/J genes and CDR3, sequences were annotated using PyIR, a Python wrapper for IgBLAST v1.9, with IMGT germline references. Any read was removed if the V/J assignment was weak (E-value above 1e-6), the CDR3 was missing, or the read contained stop codons, out-of-frame junctions, or ambiguous translated residues. V3J clonotypes were defined as sequences sharing an identical inferred V gene, J gene, and CDR3 amino acid sequence. To compute the percentage overlap between repertoires, the number of shared unique clonotypes was divided by the size of the smaller repertoire. RTK rarefaction, the Chao1 estimator, and Recon v2.1 estimates of unobserved clonotypes were used to assess repertoire richness. Generation probabilities were computed with OLGA for all TCRbeta clonotypes obtained by the gDNA method from several donors. TCRdb retrieved this table from immuneACCESS and kept in-frame rearrangements only. Not all clones are present; in checked studies, unresolved V genes account for under half, and no reason is known for the remainder. V and J calls plus clone size are reproduced from that table; the DNA served to infer D and trimming. The sample table contains just over 2,000,000 clones; only one count was recorded for approximately 94% of them. Together, the top ten hold 1% to 1.3% of the sample.

As concerns this clone: Its antigen remains undetermined. Per-nucleotide qualities are absent, and no much larger clonotype sits a single base away.

CD8 naive samples consisted of CD45RO-negative cells that were positively selected for CCR7, yielding a CD45RA+CCR7+ population without TemRA cells. The donors were healthy, HIV-negative adults with no recently reported acute infections or vaccinations. Every donor was a Caucasian adult living in Nashville, Tennessee, USA. After blood collection by leukapheresis, PBMCs were isolated using Ficoll-Histopaque density gradient centrifugation and then cryopreserved in the vapor phase of liquid nitrogen. Purity and quantity of every magnetically sorted T cell population were checked by analytical flow cytometry. From each sorted fraction, genomic DNA was isolated and quantified by UV absorbance on a Nanodrop 2000c.

The V and J genes are TRBV15 and TRBJ2-6, and 7 junctional nucleotides match TRBD2. The receptor's source is a man between 18 and 29 years old in good health. Specimen: naive CD8+ T cells sorted from blood. The meaning of the sample's cell subset or site label: CD45RA+CCR7+. The CDR3 in this case is CATSRDSGLGANVLTF. The nucleotide sequence reads as follows: TGTGCCACCAGCAGAGATTCAGGACTAGGAGCCAACGTCCTGACTTTC. Where the CDR3 stops, the reference TRBV15 and TRBJ2-6 genes take over; the full variable domain is DAMVIQNPRYQVTQFGKPVTLSCSQTLNHNVMYWYQQKSSQAPKLLFHYYDKDFNNEADTPDNFQSRRPNTSFCFLDIRSPGLGDTAMYLCATSRDSGLGANVLTFGAGSRLTVL.